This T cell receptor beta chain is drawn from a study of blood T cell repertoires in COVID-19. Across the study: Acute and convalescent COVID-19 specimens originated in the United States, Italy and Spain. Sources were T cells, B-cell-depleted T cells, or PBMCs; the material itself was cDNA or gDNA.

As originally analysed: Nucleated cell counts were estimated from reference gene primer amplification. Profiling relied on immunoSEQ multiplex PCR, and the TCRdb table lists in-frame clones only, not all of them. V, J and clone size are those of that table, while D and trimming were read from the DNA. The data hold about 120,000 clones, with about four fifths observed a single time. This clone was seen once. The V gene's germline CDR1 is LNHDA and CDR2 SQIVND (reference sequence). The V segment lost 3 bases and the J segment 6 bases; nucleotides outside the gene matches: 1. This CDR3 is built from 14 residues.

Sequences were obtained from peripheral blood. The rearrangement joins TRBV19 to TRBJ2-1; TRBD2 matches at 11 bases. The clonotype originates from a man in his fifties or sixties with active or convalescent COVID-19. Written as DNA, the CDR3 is TGTGCCAGTAGTATTGGGACTAGCGGCAATGAGCAGTTCTTC. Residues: CASSIGTSGNEQFF.